What follows describes a single T cell receptor (beta chain). The antigen is undetermined. A split of CD4+ cells into CD45RA+ naive and CD45RA-negative memory subsets was performed. These data originate in a study of shared clonotypes between healthy human individuals. Overall study: Donors had three CD4 naive, three CD4 memory, two CD8 naive and one CD8 memory plate apiece.

Per germline, CDR1 MNHEY and CDR2 SMNVEV (reference sequence). The V gene lost 4 bases and the J gene lost 0 bases, with 16 bases spanning the gap. The CDR3 length is 17 residues. Study observations and caveats: Sampling covered blood only; tissue repertoires likely differ. A small donor pool kept down the genetic and exposure-history diversity that was represented.

Using immunoSEQ multiplex PCR, the repertoire was profiled, and TCRdb retains in-frame clones only, with some absent. The sample contains approximately 2.3 million clones, about 92% of which appear only once. The sample was naive CD4+ T cells from PBMCs. This sample's subset: CD45RA+ positively selected. The sequence derives from a man aged 18 to 35 in good health. Some clones in this sample may be carry-over from other donors' samples. The chain links TRBV27 to TRBJ2-4; TRBD2 is a possible D gene (5 bases). The CDR3 DNA reads as TGTGCCAGCAGTTACGTCGTCCGCGGGCTAGCCAAAAACATTCAGTACTTC. The encoded protein is CASSYVVRGLAKNIQYF.